The table lists the clone carrying this T cell receptor beta chain with many counts. Its antigen is still unknown. This sample is part of a study of T cells in Graves' hyperthyroidism and ophthalmopathy. The wider study: The blood sample was taken at first diagnosis, before treatment began.

Trimming removed 0 bases from V and 5 bases from J, with 10 bases in between. Germline assignment: CDR1 LGHNA and CDR2 YNFKEQ. This CDR3 is 14 amino acids long. With a duration under 2 months, the hyperthyroidism was newly diagnosed in patients aged 18 to 65. Fresh peripheral blood, 10 ml, was the source of the PBMCs. Overall study findings and caveats: A model built on 13 V-J features separated ophthalmopathy from stable hyperthyroidism.

Amplification yielded TCR beta CDR3 regions, with RNA transcripts as the source. The HTBI set primed first-round TCR CDR3 RT-PCR. TCRdb recomputed calls from the multiplex PCR reads with MiXCR, one row per CDR3 protein. The repertoire has around 350,000 distinct CDR3 sequences, about 18% of them found once; the top ten carry about 3.5%. Sequencing was carried out using blood. The V and J genes are TRBV4-2 and TRBJ1-2; D perhaps matches TRBD1 (5 bases). The clonotype comes from a woman between 18 and 30 years old with Graves' hyperthyroidism. CDR3 protein: CASSQDRGEYGYTF. In DNA form, the CDR3 reads TGTGCCAGCAGCCAAGATAGGGGAGAGTATGGCTACACCTTC.